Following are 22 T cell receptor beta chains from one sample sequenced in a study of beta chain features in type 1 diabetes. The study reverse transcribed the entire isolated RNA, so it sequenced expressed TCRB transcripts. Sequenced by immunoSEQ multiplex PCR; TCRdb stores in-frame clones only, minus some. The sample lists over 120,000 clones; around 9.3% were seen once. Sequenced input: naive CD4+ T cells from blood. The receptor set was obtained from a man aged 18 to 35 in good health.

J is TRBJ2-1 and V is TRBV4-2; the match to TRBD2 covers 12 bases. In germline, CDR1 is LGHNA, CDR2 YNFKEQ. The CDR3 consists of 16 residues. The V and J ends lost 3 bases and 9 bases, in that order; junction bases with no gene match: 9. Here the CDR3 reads CASSQATSGGLVEQFF. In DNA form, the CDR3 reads TGTGCCAGCAGCCAGGCGACTAGCGGGGGCCTCGTTGAGCAGTTCTTC.

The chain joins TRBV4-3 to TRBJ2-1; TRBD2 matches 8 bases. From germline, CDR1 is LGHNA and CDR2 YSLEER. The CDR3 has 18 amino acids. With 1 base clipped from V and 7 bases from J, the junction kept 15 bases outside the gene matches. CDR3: CASSQAGGGRLVRNEQFF. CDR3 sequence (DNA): TGCGCCAGCAGCCAAGCCGGGGGGGGGCGCTTGGTGAGGAATGAGCAGTTCTTC.

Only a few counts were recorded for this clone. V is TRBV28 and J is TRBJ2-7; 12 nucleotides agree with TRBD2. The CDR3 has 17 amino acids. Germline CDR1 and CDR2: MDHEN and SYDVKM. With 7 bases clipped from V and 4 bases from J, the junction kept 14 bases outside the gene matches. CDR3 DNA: TGTGCCAGCATCTCTCAAACTGGACTAGCGGGAATGTACGAGCAGTACTTC. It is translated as CASISQTGLAGMYEQYF. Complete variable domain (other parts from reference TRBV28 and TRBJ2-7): DVKVTQSSRYLVKRTGEKVFLECVQDMDHENMFWYRQDPGLGLRLIYFSYDVKMKEKGDIPEGYSVSREKKERFSLILESASTNQTSMYLCASISQTGLAGMYEQYFGPGTRLTVT.

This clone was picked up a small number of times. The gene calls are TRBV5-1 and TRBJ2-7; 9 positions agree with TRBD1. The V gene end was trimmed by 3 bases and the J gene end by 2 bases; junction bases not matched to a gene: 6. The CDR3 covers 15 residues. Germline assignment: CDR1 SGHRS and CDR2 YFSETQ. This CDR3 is CASSSMGQGPYEQYF. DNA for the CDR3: TGCGCCAGCAGCTCGATGGGACAGGGTCCCTACGAGCAGTACTTC.

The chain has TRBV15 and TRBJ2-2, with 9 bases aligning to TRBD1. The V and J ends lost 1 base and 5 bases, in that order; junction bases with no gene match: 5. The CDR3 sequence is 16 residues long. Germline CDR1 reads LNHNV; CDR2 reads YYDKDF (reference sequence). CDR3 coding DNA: TGTGCCACCAGCAGAGCCTTGGGACAGGGAACCGGGGAGCTGTTTTTT. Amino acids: CATSRALGQGTGELFF.

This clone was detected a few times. This chain's CDR3 is CASVSGVNYGYTF. In DNA, the CDR3 is TGTGCCAGCGTTTCAGGGGTGAACTATGGCTACACCTTC. The J gene is TRBJ1-2, the V gene TRBV6-1; D might be TRBD1 (6 bases). The CDR3 covers 13 residues. Germline V gene sequence: CDR1 MNHNS, CDR2 SASEGT. V was cut by 8 bases and J by 2 bases, with 12 bases left in between.

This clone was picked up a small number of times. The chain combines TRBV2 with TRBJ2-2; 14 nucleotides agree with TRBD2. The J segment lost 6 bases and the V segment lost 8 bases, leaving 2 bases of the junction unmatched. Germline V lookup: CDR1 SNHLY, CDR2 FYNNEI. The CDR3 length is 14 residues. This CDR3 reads CASQTSGGAGELFF. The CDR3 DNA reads TGTGCCAGCCAGACTAGCGGGGGGGCCGGGGAGCTGTTTTTT.

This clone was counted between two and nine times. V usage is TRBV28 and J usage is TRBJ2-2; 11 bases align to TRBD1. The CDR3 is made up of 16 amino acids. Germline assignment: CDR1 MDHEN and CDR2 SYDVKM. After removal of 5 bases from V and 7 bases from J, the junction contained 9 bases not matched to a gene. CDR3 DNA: TGTGCCAGCAGTGGGCCTGGGACAGGGGGAATCGGGGAGCTGTTTTTT. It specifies CASSGPGTGGIGELFF.

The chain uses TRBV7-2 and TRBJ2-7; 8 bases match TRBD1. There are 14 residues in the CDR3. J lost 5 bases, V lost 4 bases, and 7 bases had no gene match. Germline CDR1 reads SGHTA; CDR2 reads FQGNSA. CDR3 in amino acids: CASSSTGAGHEQYF. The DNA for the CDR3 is TGTGCCAGCAGCTCGACAGGGGCCGGCCACGAGCAGTACTTC.

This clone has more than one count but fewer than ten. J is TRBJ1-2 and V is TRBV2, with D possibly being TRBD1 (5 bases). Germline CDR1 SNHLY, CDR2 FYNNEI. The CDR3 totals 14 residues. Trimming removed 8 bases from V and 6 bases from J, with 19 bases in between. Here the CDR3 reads CASVVAYAGDGYTF. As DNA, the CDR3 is TGTGCCAGCGTTGTAGCCTACGCGGGGGATGGCTACACCTTC.

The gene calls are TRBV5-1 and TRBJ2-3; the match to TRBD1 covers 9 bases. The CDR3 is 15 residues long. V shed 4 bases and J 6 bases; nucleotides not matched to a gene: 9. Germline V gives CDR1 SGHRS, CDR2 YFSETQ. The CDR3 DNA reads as TGCGCCAGCAGCCTCTCACAGGGGGCGCGGGATACGCAGTATTTT. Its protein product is CASSLSQGARDTQYF.

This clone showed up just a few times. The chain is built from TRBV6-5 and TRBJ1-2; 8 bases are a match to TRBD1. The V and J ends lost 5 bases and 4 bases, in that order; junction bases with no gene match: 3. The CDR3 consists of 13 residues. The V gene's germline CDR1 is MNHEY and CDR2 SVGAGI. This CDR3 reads CASSMGQVYGYTF. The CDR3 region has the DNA TGTGCCAGCAGTATGGGACAGGTCTATGGCTACACCTTC.

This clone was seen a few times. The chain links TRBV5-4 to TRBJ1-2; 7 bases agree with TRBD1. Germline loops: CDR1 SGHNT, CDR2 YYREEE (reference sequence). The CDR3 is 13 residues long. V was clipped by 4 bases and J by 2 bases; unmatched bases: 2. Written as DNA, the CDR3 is TGTGCCAGCAGCGAGGGACAGAACTATGGCTACACCTTC. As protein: CASSEGQNYGYTF.

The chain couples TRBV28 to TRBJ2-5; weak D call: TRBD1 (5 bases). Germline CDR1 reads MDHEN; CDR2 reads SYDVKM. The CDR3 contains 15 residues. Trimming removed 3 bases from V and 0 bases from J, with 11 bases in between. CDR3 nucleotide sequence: TGTGCCAGCAGTTTGGCAGGGAAGGACCAAGAGACCCAGTACTTC. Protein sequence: CASSLAGKDQETQYF.

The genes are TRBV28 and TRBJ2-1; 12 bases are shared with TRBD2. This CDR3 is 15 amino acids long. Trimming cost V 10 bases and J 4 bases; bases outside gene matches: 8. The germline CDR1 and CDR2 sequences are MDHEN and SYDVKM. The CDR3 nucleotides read TGTGCCACCTCTAGCGGGGGGGCGGGGTACAATGAGCAGTTCTTC. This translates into CATSSGGAGYNEQFF.

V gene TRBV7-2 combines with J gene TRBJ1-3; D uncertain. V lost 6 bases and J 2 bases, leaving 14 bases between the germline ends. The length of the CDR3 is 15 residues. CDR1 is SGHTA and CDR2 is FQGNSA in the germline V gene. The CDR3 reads CASREREGTGNTIYF. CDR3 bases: TGTGCCAGCAGGGAAAGGGAGGGAACTGGAAACACCATATATTTT.

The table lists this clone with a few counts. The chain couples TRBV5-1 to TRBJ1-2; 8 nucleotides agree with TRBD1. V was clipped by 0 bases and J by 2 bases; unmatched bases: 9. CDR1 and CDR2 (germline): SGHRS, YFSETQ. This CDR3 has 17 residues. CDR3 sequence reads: CASSLVPLRQGNYGYTF. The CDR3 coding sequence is TGCGCCAGCAGCTTGGTACCCCTCCGACAGGGGAACTATGGCTACACCTTC.

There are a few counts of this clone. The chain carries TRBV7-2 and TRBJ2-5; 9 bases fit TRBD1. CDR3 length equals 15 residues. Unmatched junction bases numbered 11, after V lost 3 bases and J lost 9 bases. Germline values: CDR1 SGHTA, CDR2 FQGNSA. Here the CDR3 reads CASSFGQGTNLAQYF. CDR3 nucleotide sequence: TGTGCCAGCAGCTTTGGACAGGGGACAAACTTGGCCCAGTACTTC.

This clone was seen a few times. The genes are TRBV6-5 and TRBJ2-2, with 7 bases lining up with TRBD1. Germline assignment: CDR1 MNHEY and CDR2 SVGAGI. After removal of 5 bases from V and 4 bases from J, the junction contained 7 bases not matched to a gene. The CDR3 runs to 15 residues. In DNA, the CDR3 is TGTGCCAGCAGTCGATCGACAGGGAGCACCGGGGAGCTGTTTTTT. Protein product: CASSRSTGSTGELFF.

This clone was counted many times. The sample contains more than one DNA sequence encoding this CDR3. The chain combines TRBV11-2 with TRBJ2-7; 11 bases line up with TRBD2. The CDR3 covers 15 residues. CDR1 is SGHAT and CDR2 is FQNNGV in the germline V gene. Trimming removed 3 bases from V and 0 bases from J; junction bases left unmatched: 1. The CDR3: CASSLGLADSYEQYF. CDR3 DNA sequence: TGTGCCAGCAGCTTGGGACTAGCGGACTCCTACGAGCAGTACTTC.

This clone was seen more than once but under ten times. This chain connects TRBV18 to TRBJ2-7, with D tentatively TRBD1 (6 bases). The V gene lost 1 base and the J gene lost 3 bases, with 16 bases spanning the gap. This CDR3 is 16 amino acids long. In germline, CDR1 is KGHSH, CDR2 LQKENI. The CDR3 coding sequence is TGTGCCAGCTCACCACAGTGGCAGGGGCCTCTCTACGAGCAGTACTTC. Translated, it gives CASSPQWQGPLYEQYF.

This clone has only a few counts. CDR3 nucleotide sequence: TGTGCCAGCAGCAGACGGACAGGGGAAGAGACCCAGTACTTC. Its protein is CASSRRTGEETQYF. This chain uses TRBV5-8 with TRBJ2-5, with TRBD1 matching 9 bases. This CDR3 has 14 amino acids. The V segment lost 4 bases and the J segment 3 bases; nucleotides outside the gene matches: 4. Germline values: CDR1 SGHTS, CDR2 YDEGEE.